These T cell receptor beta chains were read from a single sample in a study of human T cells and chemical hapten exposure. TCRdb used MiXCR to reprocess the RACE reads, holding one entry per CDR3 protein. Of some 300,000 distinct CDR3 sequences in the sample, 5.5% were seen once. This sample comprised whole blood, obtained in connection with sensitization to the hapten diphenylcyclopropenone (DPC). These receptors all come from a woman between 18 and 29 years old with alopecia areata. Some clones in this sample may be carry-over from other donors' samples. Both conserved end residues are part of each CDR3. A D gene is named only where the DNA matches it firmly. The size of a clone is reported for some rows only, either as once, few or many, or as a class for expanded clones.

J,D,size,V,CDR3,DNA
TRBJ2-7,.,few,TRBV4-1,CASSQVTTADYEQYF,TGCGCCAGCAGCCAAGTAACAACTGCAGACTACGAGCAGTACTTC
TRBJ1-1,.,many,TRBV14,CASSQDWEKSEAFF,TGTGCCAGCAGCCAAGATTGGGAGAAGTCTGAAGCTTTCTTT
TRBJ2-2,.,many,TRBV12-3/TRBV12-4,CASSPTRGGELFF,TGTGCCAGCAGTCCTACGAGGGGAGGGGAGCTGTTTTTT
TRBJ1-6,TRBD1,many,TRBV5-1,CASSLGDRASSYNSPLHF,TGCGCCAGCAGCTTGGGGGACAGGGCGAGCTCCTATAATTCACCCCTCCACTTT
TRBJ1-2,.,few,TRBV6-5,CASSYSNLEANYGYTF,TGTGCCAGCAGTTACTCGAATTTGGAAGCAAACTATGGCTACACCTTC
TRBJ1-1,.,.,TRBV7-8,CASSLVTGSWNTEAFF,TGTGCCAGCAGCTTAGTTACCGGGAGCTGGAACACTGAAGCTTTCTTT
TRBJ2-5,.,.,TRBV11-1,CASSLMSARETQYF,TGTGCCAGCAGCTTAATGTCTGCAAGAGAGACCCAGTACTTC
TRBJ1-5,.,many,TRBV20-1,CSARDWEKGNQPQHF,TGCAGTGCTAGAGATTGGGAGAAGGGCAATCAGCCCCAGCATTTT
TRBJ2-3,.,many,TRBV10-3,CAIRAPADTQYF,TGTGCCATCAGGGCCCCCGCAGATACGCAGTATTTT
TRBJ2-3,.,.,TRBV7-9,CASSSGQSADTQYF,TGTGCCAGCAGCTCCGGACAGTCCGCAGATACGCAGTATTTT
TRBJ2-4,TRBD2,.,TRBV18,CASSPGEGTKNIQYF,TGTGCCAGCTCACCAGGGGAGGGGACCAAAAACATTCAGTACTTC
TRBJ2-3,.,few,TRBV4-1,CASSQEGWASTDTQYF,TGCGCCAGCAGCCAAGAAGGGTGGGCTAGCACAGATACGCAGTATTTT
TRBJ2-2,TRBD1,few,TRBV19,CASSGTGAVRELFF,TGTGCCAGTAGTGGGACAGGTGCAGTGAGGGAGCTGTTTTTT
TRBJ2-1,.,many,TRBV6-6,CASSQSVSSSYNEQFF,TGTGCCAGCAGTCAAAGCGTCTCAAGCTCCTACAATGAGCAGTTCTTC
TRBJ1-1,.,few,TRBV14,CASSPGTVGYGTEAFF,TGTGCCAGCAGCCCCGGGACGGTTGGGTATGGGACTGAAGCTTTCTTT
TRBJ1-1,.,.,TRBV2,CASLKERNTEAFF,TGTGCCAGCCTAAAGGAGAGGAACACTGAAGCTTTCTTT
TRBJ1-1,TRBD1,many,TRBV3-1,CASRLTRQGAVTEAFF,TGTGCCAGCAGACTAACCCGACAGGGGGCGGTCACTGAAGCTTTCTTT
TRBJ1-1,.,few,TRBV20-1,CSARSGQHMNTEAFF,TGCAGTGCTAGGTCGGGGCAACATATGAACACTGAAGCTTTCTTT
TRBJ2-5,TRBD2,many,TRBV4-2,CASSQGNSGGVETQYF,TGTGCCAGCAGCCAAGGAAATAGCGGGGGGGTGGAGACCCAGTACTTC
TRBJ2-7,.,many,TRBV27,CASSSTGAAYEQYF,TGTGCCAGCAGTTCGACGGGGGCAGCCTACGAGCAGTACTTC
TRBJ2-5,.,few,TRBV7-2,CASSLVTAQETQYF,TGTGCCAGCAGCTTAGTCACAGCCCAAGAGACCCAGTACTTC
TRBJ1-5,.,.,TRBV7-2,CASSRGDSSSPQHF,TGTGCCAGCAGTCGCGGCGACAGCAGCTCGCCCCAGCATTTT
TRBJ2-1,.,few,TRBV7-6,CASSLGGGGTYNEQFF,TGTGCCAGCAGCTTAGGGGGAGGGGGGACCTACAATGAGCAGTTCTTC
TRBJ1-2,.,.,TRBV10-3,CAISESELNYGYTF,TGTGCCATCAGTGAGTCCGAGTTGAACTATGGCTACACCTTC
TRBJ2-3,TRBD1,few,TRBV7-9,CASSFTGDTADTQYF,TGTGCCAGCAGCTTCACAGGGGACACGGCAGATACGCAGTATTTT
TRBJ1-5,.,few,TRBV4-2,CASQGNDQPQHF,TGTGCCAGCCAGGGTAACGATCAGCCCCAGCATTTT
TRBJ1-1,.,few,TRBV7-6,CASSLRGTTEAFF,TGTGCCAGCAGCTTGCGTGGCACGACTGAAGCTTTCTTT
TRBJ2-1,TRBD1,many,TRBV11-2,CASSSTTGGATYEQFF,TGTGCCAGCAGTTCCACGACAGGGGGCGCAACATATGAGCAGTTCTTC
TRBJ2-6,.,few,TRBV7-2,CASSLQSTSGANVLTF,TGTGCCAGCAGCCTACAGAGTACCTCTGGGGCCAACGTCCTGACTTTC
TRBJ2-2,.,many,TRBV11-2,CASSPLGLFF,TGTGCCAGCAGTCCCCTGGGGCTGTTTTTT
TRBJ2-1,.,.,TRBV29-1,CSVEELSGYNEQFF,TGCAGCGTTGAAGAATTATCGGGCTACAATGAGCAGTTCTTC
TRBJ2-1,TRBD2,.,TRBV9,CASSVEASGGHSSYNEQFF,TGTGCCAGCAGCGTAGAGGCTAGCGGGGGCCATAGCTCCTACAATGAGCAGTTCTTC
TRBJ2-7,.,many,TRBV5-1,CASSVSTSSIRYEQYF,TGCGCCAGCAGCGTTTCGACTTCAAGTATCCGCTACGAGCAGTACTTC
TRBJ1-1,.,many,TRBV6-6,CASRKQDQGTEAFF,TGTGCCAGCAGAAAACAGGACCAGGGCACTGAAGCTTTCTTT
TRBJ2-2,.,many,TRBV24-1,CATSDTGLNTGELFF,TGTGCCACCAGTGATACGGGGCTTAACACCGGGGAGCTGTTTTTT
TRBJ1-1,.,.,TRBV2,CASSSGMLEAFF,TGTGCCAGCAGTTCCGGGATGCTTGAAGCTTTCTTT